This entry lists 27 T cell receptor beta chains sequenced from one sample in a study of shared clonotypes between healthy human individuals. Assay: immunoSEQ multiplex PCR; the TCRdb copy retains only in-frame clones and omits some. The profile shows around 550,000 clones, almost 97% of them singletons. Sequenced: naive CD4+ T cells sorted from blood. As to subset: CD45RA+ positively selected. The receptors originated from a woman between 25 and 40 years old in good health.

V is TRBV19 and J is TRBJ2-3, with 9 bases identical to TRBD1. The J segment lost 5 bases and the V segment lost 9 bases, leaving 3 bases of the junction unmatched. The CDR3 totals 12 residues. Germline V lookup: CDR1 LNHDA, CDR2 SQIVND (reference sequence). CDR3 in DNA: TGTGCCAGCGGGACAGGGAGAGATACGCAGTATTTT. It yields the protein CASGTGRDTQYF.

CDR3: CASSLVLSGDTGELFF. In DNA form, the CDR3 reads TGTGCCAGCAGCTTAGTTCTTAGCGGAGACACCGGGGAGCTGTTTTTT. The chain has TRBV7-6 and TRBJ2-2, with D perhaps matching TRBD2 (6 bases). The CDR3 totals 16 residues. From germline, CDR1 is SGHVS and CDR2 FNYEAQ. V was trimmed by 1 base and J by 3 bases, leaving 12 bases between them.

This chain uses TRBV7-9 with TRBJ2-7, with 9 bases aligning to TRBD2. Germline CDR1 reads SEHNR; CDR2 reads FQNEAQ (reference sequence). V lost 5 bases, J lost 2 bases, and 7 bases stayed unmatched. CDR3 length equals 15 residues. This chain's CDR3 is CASSTTSGRPYEQYF. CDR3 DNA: TGTGCCAGCAGCACAACTAGCGGGCGGCCCTACGAGCAGTACTTC.

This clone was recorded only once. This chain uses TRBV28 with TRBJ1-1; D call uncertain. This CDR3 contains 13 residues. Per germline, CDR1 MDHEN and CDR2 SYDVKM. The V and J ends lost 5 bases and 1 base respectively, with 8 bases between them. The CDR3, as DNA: TGTGCCAGCAGTCCCCCCCGGAACACTGAAGCTTTCTTT. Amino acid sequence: CASSPPRNTEAFF.

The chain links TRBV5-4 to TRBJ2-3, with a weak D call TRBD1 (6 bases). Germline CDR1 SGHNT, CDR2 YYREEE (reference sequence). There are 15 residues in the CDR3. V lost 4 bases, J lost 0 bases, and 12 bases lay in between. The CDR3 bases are TGTGCCAGCAGCCGAAAGGACAGTAGCACAGATACGCAGTATTTT. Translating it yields CASSRKDSSTDTQYF.

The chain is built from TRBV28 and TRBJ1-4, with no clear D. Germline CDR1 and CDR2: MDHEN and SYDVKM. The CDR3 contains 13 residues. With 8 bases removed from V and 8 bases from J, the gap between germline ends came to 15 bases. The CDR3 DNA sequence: TGTGCCAGCTGGAGCACCGGCCGGGAAAAACTGTTTTTT. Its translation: CASWSTGREKLFF.

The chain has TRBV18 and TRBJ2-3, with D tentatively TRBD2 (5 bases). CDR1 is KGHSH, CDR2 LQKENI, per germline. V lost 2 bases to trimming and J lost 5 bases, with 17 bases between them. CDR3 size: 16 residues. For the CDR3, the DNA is TGTGCCAGCTCACCAACACTGGGCTTAGAGGGAGATACGCAGTATTTT. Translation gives CASSPTLGLEGDTQYF.

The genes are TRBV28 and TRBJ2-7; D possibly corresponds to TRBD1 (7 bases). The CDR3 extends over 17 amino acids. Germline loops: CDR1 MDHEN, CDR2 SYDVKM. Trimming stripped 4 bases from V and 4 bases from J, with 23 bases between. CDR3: CASSSGRQGGVMYEQYF. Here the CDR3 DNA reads TGTGCCAGCAGTTCAGGGAGACAGGGAGGAGTAATGTACGAGCAGTACTTC. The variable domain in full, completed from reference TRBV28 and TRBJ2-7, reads DVKVTQSSRYLVKRTGEKVFLECVQDMDHENMFWYRQDPGLGLRLIYFSYDVKMKEKGDIPEGYSVSREKKERFSLILESASTNQTSMYLCASSSGRQGGVMYEQYFGPGTRLTVT.

The CDR3 loop reads CASSEALNTEAFF. CDR3 DNA: TGTGCCAGCAGTGAAGCGCTGAACACTGAAGCTTTCTTT. The chain couples TRBV6-1 to TRBJ1-1; D gene ambiguous. Germline V gene data show CDR1 as MNHNS and CDR2 as SASEGT. The germline V and J ends were trimmed by 0 bases and 0 bases, with 2 bases remaining between them. This CDR3 is built from 13 residues.

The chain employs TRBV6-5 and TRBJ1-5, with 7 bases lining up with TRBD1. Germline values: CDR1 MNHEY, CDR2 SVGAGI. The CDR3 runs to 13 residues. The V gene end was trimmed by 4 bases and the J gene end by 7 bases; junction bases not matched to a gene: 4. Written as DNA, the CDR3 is TGTGCCAGCAGTTCCGACAGGGAACAGCCCCAGCATTTT. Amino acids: CASSSDREQPQHF.

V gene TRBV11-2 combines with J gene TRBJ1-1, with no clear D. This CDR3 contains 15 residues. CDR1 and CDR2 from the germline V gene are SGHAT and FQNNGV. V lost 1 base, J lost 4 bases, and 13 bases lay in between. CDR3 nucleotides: TGTGCCAGCAGCTTAGTCCCTACTGTTGTCACTGAAGCTTTCTTT. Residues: CASSLVPTVVTEAFF.

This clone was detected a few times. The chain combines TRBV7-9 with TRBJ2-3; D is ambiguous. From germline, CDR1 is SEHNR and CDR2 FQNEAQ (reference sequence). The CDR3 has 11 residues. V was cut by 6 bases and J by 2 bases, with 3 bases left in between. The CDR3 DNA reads TGTGCCAGCAGATACACAGATACGCAGTATTTT. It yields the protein CASRYTDTQYF.

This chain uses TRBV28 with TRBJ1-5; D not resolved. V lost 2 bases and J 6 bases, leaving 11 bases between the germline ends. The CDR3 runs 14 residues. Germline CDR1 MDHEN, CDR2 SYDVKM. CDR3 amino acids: CASSLVGSGQPQHF. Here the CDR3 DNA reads TGTGCCAGCAGTTTAGTGGGGAGTGGTCAGCCCCAGCATTTT.

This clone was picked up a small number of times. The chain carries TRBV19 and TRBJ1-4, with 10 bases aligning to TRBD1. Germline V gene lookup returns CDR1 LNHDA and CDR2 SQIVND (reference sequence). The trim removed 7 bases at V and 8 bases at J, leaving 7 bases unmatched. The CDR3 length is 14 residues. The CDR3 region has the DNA TGTGCCAGTACCAGACAGGGGGCAGCCGAAAAACTGTTTTTT. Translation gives CASTRQGAAEKLFF. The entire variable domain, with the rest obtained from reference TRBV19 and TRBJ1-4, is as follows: DGGITQSPKYLFRKEGQNVTLSCEQNLNHDAMYWYRQDPGQGLRLIYYSQIVNDFQKGDIAEGYSVSREKKESFPLTVTSAQKNPTAFYLCASTRQGAAEKLFFGSGTQLSVL.

This chain's CDR3 is CASSLQGKQYF. The CDR3 DNA follows: TGTGCCAGCAGCTTACAGGGGAAACAGTACTTC. The rearrangement joins TRBV7-9 to TRBJ2-7; a possible D gene is TRBD1 (6 bases). This CDR3 spans 11 amino acids. Germline V gene data show CDR1 as SEHNR and CDR2 as FQNEAQ (reference sequence). V dropped 2 bases and J dropped 10 bases, with 9 bases sitting between them. Looking up the rest from reference TRBV7-9 and TRBJ2-7 gives the full variable domain: DTGVSQNPRHKITKRGQNVTFRCDPISEHNRLYWYRQTLGQGPEFLTYFQNEAQLEKSRLLSDRFSAERPKGSFSTLEIQRTEQGDSAMYLCASSLQGKQYFGPGTRLTVT.

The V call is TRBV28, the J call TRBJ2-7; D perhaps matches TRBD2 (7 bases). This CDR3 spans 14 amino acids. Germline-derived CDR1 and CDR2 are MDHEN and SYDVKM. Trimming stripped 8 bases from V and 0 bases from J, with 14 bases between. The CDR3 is CASGGGHGSYEQYF. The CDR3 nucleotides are TGTGCCAGCGGGGGGGGACACGGCTCCTACGAGCAGTACTTC.

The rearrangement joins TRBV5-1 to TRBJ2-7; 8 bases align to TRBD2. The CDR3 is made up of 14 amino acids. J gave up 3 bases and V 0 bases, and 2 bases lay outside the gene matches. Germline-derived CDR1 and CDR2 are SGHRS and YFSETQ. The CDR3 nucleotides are TGCGCCAGCAGCTTGGAACGGGAGGGCTACGAGCAGTACTTC. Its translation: CASSLEREGYEQYF.

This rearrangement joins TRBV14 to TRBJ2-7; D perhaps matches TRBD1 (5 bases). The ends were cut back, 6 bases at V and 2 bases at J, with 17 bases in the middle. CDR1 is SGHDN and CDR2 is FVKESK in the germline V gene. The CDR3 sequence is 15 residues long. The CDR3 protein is CASRQTGRATYEQYF. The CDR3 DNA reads TGTGCCAGCAGGCAAACAGGACGTGCGACCTACGAGCAGTACTTC.

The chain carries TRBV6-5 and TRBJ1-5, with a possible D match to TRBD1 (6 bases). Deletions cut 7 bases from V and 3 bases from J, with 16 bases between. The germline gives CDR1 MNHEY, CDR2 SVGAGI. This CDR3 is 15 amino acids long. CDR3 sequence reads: CASTPDRNLNQPQHF. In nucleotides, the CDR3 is TGTGCCAGCACCCCGGACAGAAACCTCAATCAGCCCCAGCATTTT.

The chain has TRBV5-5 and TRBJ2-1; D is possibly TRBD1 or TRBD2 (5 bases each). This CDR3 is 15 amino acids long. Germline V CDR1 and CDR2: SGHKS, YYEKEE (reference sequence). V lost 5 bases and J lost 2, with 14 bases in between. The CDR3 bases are TGTGCCAGCAGGCGAGGGGATACGGCCTACAATGAGCAGTTCTTC. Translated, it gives CASRRGDTAYNEQFF.

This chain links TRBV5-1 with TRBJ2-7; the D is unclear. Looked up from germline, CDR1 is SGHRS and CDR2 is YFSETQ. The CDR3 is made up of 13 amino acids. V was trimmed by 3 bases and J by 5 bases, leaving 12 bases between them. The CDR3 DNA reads TGCGCCAGCAGCTGGGGAAGCCAGGACGAGCAGTACTTC. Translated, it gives CASSWGSQDEQYF.

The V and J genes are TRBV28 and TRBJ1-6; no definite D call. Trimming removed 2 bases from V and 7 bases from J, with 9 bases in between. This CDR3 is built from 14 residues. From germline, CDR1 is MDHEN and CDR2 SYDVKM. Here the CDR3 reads CASSLRQNNSPLHF. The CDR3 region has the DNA TGTGCCAGCAGTTTAAGGCAGAACAATTCACCCCTCCACTTT.

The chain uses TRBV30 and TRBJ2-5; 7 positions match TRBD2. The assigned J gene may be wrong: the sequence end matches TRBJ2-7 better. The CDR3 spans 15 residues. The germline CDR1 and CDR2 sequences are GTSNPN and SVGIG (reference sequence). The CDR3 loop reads CAWKELATSSYEQYF. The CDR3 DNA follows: TGTGCCTGGAAAGAACTAGCGACTAGCTCCTACGAGCAGTACTTC.

CDR3 residues: CASSPLSGRASTQYF. CDR3 sequence (DNA): TGTGCCAGCAGCCCCCTCTCCGGGAGGGCGTCCACCCAGTACTTC. This chain uses TRBV5-6 with TRBJ2-5, with 8 bases fitting TRBD2. The junction had 13 bases not matched to a gene; V was cut back by 4 bases and J by 8 bases. The CDR3 contains 15 residues. Germline lookup yields CDR1 SGHDT and CDR2 YYEEEE.

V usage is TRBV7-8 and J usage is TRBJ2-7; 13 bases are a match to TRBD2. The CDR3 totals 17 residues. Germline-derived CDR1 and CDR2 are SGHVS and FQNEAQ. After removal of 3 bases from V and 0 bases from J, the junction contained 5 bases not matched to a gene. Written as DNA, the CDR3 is TGTGCCAGCAGCTTGGGGGGACTAGCGGGGAGCTCCTACGAGCAGTACTTC. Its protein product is CASSLGGLAGSSYEQYF. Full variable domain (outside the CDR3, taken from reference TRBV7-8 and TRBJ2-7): GAGVSQSPRYKVAKRGQDVALRCDPISGHVSLFWYQQALGQGPEFLTYFQNEAQLDKSGLPSDRFFAERPEGSVSTLKIQRTQQEDSAVYLCASSLGGLAGSSYEQYFGPGTRLTVT.

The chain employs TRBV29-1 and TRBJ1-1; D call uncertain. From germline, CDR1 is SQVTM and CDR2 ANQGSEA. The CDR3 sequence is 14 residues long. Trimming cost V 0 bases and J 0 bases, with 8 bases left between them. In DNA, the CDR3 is TGCAGCGTTGAAGATACACCCATGAACACTGAAGCTTTCTTT. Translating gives CSVEDTPMNTEAFF.

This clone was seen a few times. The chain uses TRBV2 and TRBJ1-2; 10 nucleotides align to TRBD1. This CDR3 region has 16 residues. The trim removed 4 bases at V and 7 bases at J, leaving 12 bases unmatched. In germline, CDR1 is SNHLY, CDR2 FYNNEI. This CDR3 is CASSGGGTGEGFGYTF. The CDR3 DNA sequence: TGTGCCAGCAGTGGAGGGGGGACAGGGGAAGGGTTTGGCTACACCTTC.